Included here is one T cell receptor beta chain sequence, with context. The data originate from a study of OX40 agonist ivuxolimab in advanced cancers. Germline V lookup: CDR1 SGHTS, CDR2 YDEGEE. The J segment lost 5 bases and the V segment lost 3 bases, leaving 5 bases of the junction unmatched. This CDR3 has 14 residues. Repertoires were generated with immunoSEQ multiplex PCR, while TCRdb's copy carries only in-frame clones and drops some. The table records about 51,000 clones, around 77% of them present only once. The TCR comes from an adult with an advanced solid tumor such as melanoma, head and neck, liver or kidney cancer. The sample consisted of CD4+ or CD8+ T cells sorted from blood, taken in a trial of the OX40 agonist ivuxolimab. The rearrangement joins TRBV5-8 to TRBJ1-2; TRBD1 matches at 9 bases. This CDR3 is CASSSGQGRYGYTF. The CDR3 region has the DNA TGTGCCAGCAGCTCGGGACAGGGTCGTTATGGCTACACCTTC. The whole variable domain, filled in from reference TRBV5-8 and TRBJ1-2, reads EAGVTQSPTHLIKTRGQQATLRCSPISGHTSVYWYQQALGLGLQFLLWYDEGEERNRGNFPPRFSGRQFPNYSSELNVNALELEDSALYLCASSSGQGRYGYTFGSGTRLTVV.